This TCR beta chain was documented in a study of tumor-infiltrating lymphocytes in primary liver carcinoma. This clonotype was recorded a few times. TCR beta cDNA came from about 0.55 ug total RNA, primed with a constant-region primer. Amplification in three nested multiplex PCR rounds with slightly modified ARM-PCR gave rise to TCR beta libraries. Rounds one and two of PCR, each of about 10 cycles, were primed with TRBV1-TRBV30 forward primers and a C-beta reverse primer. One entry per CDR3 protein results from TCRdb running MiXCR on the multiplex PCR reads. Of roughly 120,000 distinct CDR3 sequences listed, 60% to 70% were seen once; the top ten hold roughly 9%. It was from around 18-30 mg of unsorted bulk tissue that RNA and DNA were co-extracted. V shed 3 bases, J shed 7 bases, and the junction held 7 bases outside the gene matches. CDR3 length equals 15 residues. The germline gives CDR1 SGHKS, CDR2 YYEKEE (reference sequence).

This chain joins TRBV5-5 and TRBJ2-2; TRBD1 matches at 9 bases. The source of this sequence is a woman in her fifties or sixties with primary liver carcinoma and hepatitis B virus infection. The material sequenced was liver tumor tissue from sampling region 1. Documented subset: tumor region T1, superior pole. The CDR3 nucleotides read TGTGCCAGCAGCTGGACAGGGACAGGGAGCGGGGAGCTGTTTTTT. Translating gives CASSWTGTGSGELFF.